This TCR beta chain was recovered during a study of cytomegalovirus exposure and HLA in healthy donors (dated by TCRdb to the late 2010s). Regarding the complete study: In an earlier analysis of about 560 of the donors, 250 to 350 Gb of sequence data and 120 million or so unique TCR beta sequences from roughly 180 million T cells were reported. An early release that covered fewer than 800 HLA-typed donors contained 300 to 350 gigabases of sequencing data and 80 million or so unique TCR sequences. The genetic ancestry cluster associated with self-reported Caucasian donors included roughly 84% of the 350 to 500 genotyped donors. The aim of the study was to test whether cataloging public T cell receptors could identify signatures of past pathogen exposure. Using immunosequencing, the study profiled T cell repertoires from 640 or so subjects and related those repertoires to cytomegalovirus serostatus. In addition to the first cohort of around 670 subjects, a separate validation cohort of 120 different subjects was used. To predict cytomegalovirus infection status, the study brought together high-throughput TCR immunosequencing, statistical association of individual TCRs with disease status, and machine learning. A later analysis re-examined previously published TCR beta repertoires from around 670 donors and added high-resolution HLA genotyping to investigate patterns of TCR occurrence. Rather than using new phenotypic data, the later analysis identified candidate immune exposures from TCR beta sequences and from how often those sequences occurred across donors. In an earlier analysis of 587 of the donors, high-throughput TCR beta sequencing was used to judge whether each TCR beta V gene segment behaved as functional or pseudogenic. Donor age, sex, ethnicity and CMV serostatus were collected together with the repertoire data. A later genetic analysis used genome-wide SNP genotypes for 398 of the 666 donors, treating that subset as a discovery cohort. Every discovery cohort repertoire had been produced on one sequencing platform. HLA typing covered class I and class II loci at four-digit resolution. The number of donors typed differed by locus, with about 629-630 for A, B, C, DRB1 and DQB1, roughly 520 for DQA1, under 610 for DPA1, and under 490 for DPB1. Roughly five DR-DQ haplotypes were handled as single units for association and clustering because linkage in the cohort was strong. Among around 400 genotyped donors of the cohort, an average of about 240,000 unique TCR beta nucleotide sequences was sequenced per donor, of which about 19% were non-productive. The investigation overall reported the following: The only immune exposure information available for the cohort was CMV serostatus. Compared with equally common non-associated chains, HLA-associated TCR beta chains in a later analysis were more clonally expanded and had lower generation probabilities. Correlated functional status among segregating V segments might reflect linkage disequilibrium, but an unknown experimental factor could not be ruled out. An earlier analysis of approximately 500 of the donors showed that most TCR beta V segments appeared in productive rearrangements either about 87% or about 30% of the time, which broadly matched IMGT annotations. The study listed 150 to 200 TCR beta chains as associated with cytomegalovirus. This cohort had only TCR beta chains sequenced, and the lack of alpha or paired-chain data limited which features could be detected. Most TCR sequences were observed very rarely across donors, whereas some public TCRs were present in many individuals. An association between a missense DCLRE1C variant and V-gene and J-gene trimming of TCR beta chains was found in a later genetic analysis and replicated in an independent cohort. A later analysis associated about 17,000 TCR beta sequences with specific HLA alleles at a false discovery rate of 0.05. A further reported finding was that TCR beta sequences accurately predicted the HLA-A and HLA-B alleles for most subjects in the first cohort. HLA typing was unavailable for some donors at each locus, so association tests used only the typed subset. Several of the top co-occurrence clusters appeared to be linked to parvovirus B19, influenza, CMV and Epstein-Barr virus, according to a later analysis. According to a later analysis, most CMV-associated TCR beta chains appeared to be HLA-restricted, and the HLA associations seemed to be driven largely by CMV exposure. A group of highly shared sequence variants was considered likely to be a technical artifact of the sequencing pipeline. Compared with the approximately 700-donor mean, donors in an Asian-associated ancestry cluster had fewer N-insertions in productive TCRs, according to a later genetic analysis. Assigning TCR associations to individual alleles was difficult when HLA alleles, especially DR and DQ, strongly co-occurred. The 87-base-pair reads could not distinguish some IMGT-functional V segments, including TRBV6-2 and TRBV6-3, so those segments were excluded. Sequencing depth was assumed to be roughly uniform across donors in the presence/absence analyses, though that assumption may not hold. The classifier was reported to diagnose cytomegalovirus status with high specificity and sensitivity in both the original and validation cohorts. Because counts were too low, about 18 rarely observed V segments, including chromosome 9 orphons, were excluded from the earlier analysis of around 640 of the donors. According to the authors, the approach could potentially be generalized to other disease states and immunological phenotypes. Three of the identified cytomegalovirus-associated TCR beta chains were confirmed in vitro to be specific for cytomegalovirus antigens. In a later analysis, the rate of TCR association differed among HLA loci, with DRB1 alleles having the most associated TCRs and HLA-C alleles having the fewest.

The cohort consisted of hundreds of healthy bone marrow donors. At the time of sampling, every cohort member was nominally healthy, though immune exposures that went unrecorded were likely present. The donor was CMV seronegative and was included in the group of about 400 seronegative cohort members. Every donor gave a peripheral blood sample, and the peripheral blood mononuclear cells from that sample were used for TCR beta sequencing. Genomic DNA extraction from the blood cell samples was performed with the Qiagen DNeasy Blood Extraction Kit. Concerning this clone: Its recognized antigen is unknown. One base away there is no much larger clone; base qualities are not given.

As encoded in the germline V gene (reference sequence), CDR1 is MNHEY while CDR2 is SMNVEV. The germline V and J ends show losses of 4 bases and 2 bases respectively, and no gene match explains 4 bases of the junction. The CDR3 covers 14 residues, taking in both the cysteine and the phenylalanine. Only CDR3 DNA is held: 42 bases, read in frame from base 1. Library generation was performed with the immunoSEQ multiplex PCR assay. For the multiplex PCR, a mixture combining 60 forward primers for TCR Vbeta segments and 13 reverse primers for TCR Jbeta segments was used. The CDR3 region of rearranged TCR beta genes was amplified from genomic DNA with a multiplex PCR assay. The Illumina HiSeq System was used to sequence the amplified TCR beta libraries as 87-base-pair reads. As for the original processing: Across the 600 to 700 repertoires, a later analysis counted 78 million or so unique TCR beta chains, 9 million to 14 million of which were shared by at least two donors. To remove PCR and sequencing errors, raw reads were error-corrected and collapsed into unique sequences using a nearest-neighbor algorithm that merged closely related sequences. To assign V, D and J gene segments, CDR3 sequences were aligned to IMGT reference sequences. For a sequence to be retained, a match of at least six nucleotides was required to both a V gene segment and a J gene segment. A rearrangement was called productive if the CDR3 had no stop codons and remained in frame with V and J, and every other rearrangement was called non-productive. Following IMGT convention, CDR3 was defined as the stretch from the second conserved V-encoded cysteine up to the conserved J-encoded phenylalanine. The earlier analysis of 500 to 600 of the donors excluded sequences that lacked an unambiguous match to a single V gene segment. In an earlier analysis of a few hundred of the donors, V segments were called functional above 56.7% productive rearrangements and were called segregating when the between-donor standard deviation exceeded 5%. A statistical classification framework was built to diagnose cytomegalovirus status from the catalog of TCR beta chain sequences. In a later analysis, TCR nucleotide sequences were compared against IMGT/GENE-DB human TR gene sequences so that V and J genes could be assigned. In a later analysis, CDR3 sequences and most-parsimonious VDJ recombination scenarios were assigned using the TCRdist pipeline. A later analysis defined each TCR beta chain by its CDR3 amino acid sequence plus V-gene family, and excluded reads lacking a unique V-gene family. In a later analysis, 550 to 650 highly shared, low-generation-probability nucleotide sequences were removed to address suspected cross-contamination and a sequencing artifact. In a later analysis, a clonal expansion index was calculated for each public chain from normalized within-repertoire ranks of inferred template counts. A later analysis computed generation probabilities with a VDJ recombination model fitted to out-of-frame rearrangements, and checked the results against IGoR. In a later analysis, hypergeometric tests were used to score TCR-TCR, TCR-HLA and TCR-CMV co-occurrence, with a repertoire-size bias correction applied to TCR pairs. False discovery rates were estimated in a later analysis by permuting HLA or CMV assignments 20 times. In a later analysis, co-occurring TCRs were grouped using DBSCAN, with TCRdist sequence similarity added in when clustering inside HLA-allele-positive subsets. For co-occurrence clustering, repertoires with fewer than 30,000 or more than 120,000 public chains were excluded, along with roughly 5 repertoires with anomalous nucleotide sharing. Entries here come from immuneACCESS through TCRdb and include only in-frame sequences with V and J called. Some clones fail to appear in such tables; in the studies checked, an unresolved V gene covers under half of the shortfall, and the cause of the remainder is unknown. That table furnishes V, J and clone size, whereas the DNA furnished D and trimming. This sample is represented by roughly 190,000 clones; around 85% of them were singletons. Jointly, the top ten make up over 3.5% of the sample.

This clonotype was obtained from a man over 45 in good health and CMV-seronegative. The chain employs TRBV27 and TRBJ2-7; TRBD2 agrees with 8 junctional bases. The sequenced material came from PBMCs. The DNA is TGTGCCAGCAGTTCTCTGGGACTAGCCTACGAGCAGTACTTC. Translated, it reads CASSSLGLAYEQYF.